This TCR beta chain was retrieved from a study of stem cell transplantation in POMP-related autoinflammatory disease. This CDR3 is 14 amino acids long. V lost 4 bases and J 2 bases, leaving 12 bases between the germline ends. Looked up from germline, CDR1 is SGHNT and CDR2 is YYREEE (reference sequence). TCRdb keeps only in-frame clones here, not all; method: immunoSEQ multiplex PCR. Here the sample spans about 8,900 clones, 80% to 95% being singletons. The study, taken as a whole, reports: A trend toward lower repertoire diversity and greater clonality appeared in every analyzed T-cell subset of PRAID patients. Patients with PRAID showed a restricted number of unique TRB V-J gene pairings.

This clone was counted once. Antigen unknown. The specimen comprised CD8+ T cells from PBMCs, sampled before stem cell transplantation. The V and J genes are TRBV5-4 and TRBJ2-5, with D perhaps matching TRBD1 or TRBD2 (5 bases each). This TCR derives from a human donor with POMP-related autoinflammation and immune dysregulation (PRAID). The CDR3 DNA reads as TGTGCCAGCAGCCTGGCCTGGGGGCAAGAGACCCAGTACTTC. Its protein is CASSLAWGQETQYF.